This T cell receptor (beta chain) was obtained from a study of neurological immune-mediated disorders. The CDR3 consists of 15 residues. Germline V gene data show CDR1 as SQVTM and CDR2 as ANQGSEA. Trimming stripped 4 bases from V and 0 bases from J, with 16 bases between. TCRdb re-analysed the 5' RACE reads in MiXCR, keeping a single row per CDR3 protein. This sample has tens of thousands of distinct CDR3 sequences, with roughly 15% found just once. A total of 2 million PBMCs stored at -80 degrees C provided the unsorted libraries. The sample holds many counts of this clonotype. V usage is TRBV29-1 and J usage is TRBJ2-7; D possibly corresponds to TRBD2 (5 bases). Sequenced: PBMCs. The sequence was obtained from a woman between 50 and 59 years old in good health. The CDR3 DNA follows: TGCAGCGTTGCGCGCGGGCTAGTTGACTCCTACGAGCAGTACTTC. Translated: CSVARGLVDSYEQYF.